These T cell receptor beta chains were read from a single sample in a study of cytomegalovirus exposure and HLA in healthy donors. TCRdb's table, derived via immunoSEQ multiplex PCR, lists solely in-frame clones and lacks some. The sample table sets out 95,000 to 150,000 clones. The sample consisted of PBMCs. These receptors originate from a man aged 18 to 29 in good health and CMV-seronegative. Both conserved end residues are part of each CDR3. D genes are given only for firm matches.

d_call j_call v_call cdr3_nt cdr3_aa
- TRBJ1-2 TRBV19 TGTGCCAGTAGTATAGTCGGAGGGGCTAATGGCTACACCTTC CASSIVGGANGYTF
TRBD1 TRBJ1-1 TRBV9 TGTGCCAGCAGCTTGACAGGGAAGAACACTGAAGCTTTCTTT CASSLTGKNTEAFF
TRBD2 TRBJ2-1 TRBV5-1 TGCGCCAGCAGCTTGGGGGTCAGACTAGCGGGAGGGTCCGAGCAGTTCTTC CASSLGVRLAGGSEQFF
- TRBJ1-1 TRBV19 TGTGCCAGTAACACCGGAGGATCCACTGAAGCTTTCTTT CASNTGGSTEAFF
TRBD1 TRBJ1-4 TRBV9 TGTGCCAGCAGCCCCTCGGGACAGGGTTGGGAAAAACTGTTTTTT CASSPSGQGWEKLFF
TRBD1 TRBJ2-7 TRBV18 TGTGCCAGCTCAACCACAGGGGACGAGCAGTACTTC CASSTTGDEQYF
- TRBJ1-4 TRBV2 TGTGCCAGCAGTGCCGGGACACATGAAAAACTGTTTTTT CASSAGTHEKLFF
TRBD1 TRBJ1-5 TRBV7-2 TGTGCCAGCAGCTCCGACAGGGTCAGTCAGCCCCAGCATTTT CASSSDRVSQPQHF
- TRBJ1-1 TRBV30 TGTGCCGGGGAGGCGGGGGGCACTGAAGCTTTCTTT CAGEAGGTEAFF
- TRBJ1-5 TRBV6-1 TGTGCCAGCAACTCCCGGGTAGGGGCTGGCCAGCCCCAGCATTTT CASNSRVGAGQPQHF
- TRBJ2-2 TRBV27 TGTGCCAGCAGTTTTGGCAGTAACACCGGGGAGCTGTTTTTT CASSFGSNTGELFF
- TRBJ1-2 TRBV19 TGTGCCAGTAGTATAAACCGGGACACACGCGGCTACACCTTC CASSINRDTRGYTF
TRBD2 TRBJ2-2 TRBV10-3 TGTGCCAGCACTAGCGGGAGTCACACCGGGGAGCTGTTTTTT CASTSGSHTGELFF
TRBD1 TRBJ1-5 TRBV19 TGTGCCAGTAGTACCCCGGGACAGCTTAGCAATCAGCCCCAGCATTTT CASSTPGQLSNQPQHF
TRBD2 TRBJ2-7 TRBV27 TGTGCCAGCAGCCTGACTAGCGGGAGGGCCCTGAACGAGCAGTACTTC CASSLTSGRALNEQYF
TRBD2 TRBJ2-1 TRBV5-4 TGTGCCAGCAGAGTGGGTGAGGACATCGGGGGGGTACGCGAGCAGTTCTTC CASRVGEDIGGVREQFF
TRBD1 TRBJ1-2 TRBV7-9 TGTGCCAGCAGCTTAGCTGAGACAGGGAGGCTCACCTTC CASSLAETGRLTF
TRBD1 TRBJ1-2 TRBV27 TGTGCCAGCAGTTTTTGGGACAGGGGTTTGAGTGGCTACACCTTC CASSFWDRGLSGYTF
- TRBJ1-5 TRBV5-6 TGTGCCAGCAGCTTGAGGGGAAATCAGCCCCAGCATTTT CASSLRGNQPQHF
- TRBJ1-1 TRBV5-1 TGCGCCAGCAGCGAGGGAACAGCGAACACTGAAGCTTTCTTT CASSEGTANTEAFF
- TRBJ1-1 TRBV2 TGTGCCAGCCGGGGGGCCTCCGGGGCGAACACTGAAGCTTTCTTT CASRGASGANTEAFF
- TRBJ1-5 TRBV12-5 TGTGCTAGTGGGCCCCAGGGGCCACGCAATCAGCCCCAGCATTTT CASGPQGPRNQPQHF
TRBD1 TRBJ2-3 TRBV9 TGTGCCAGCAGTCTAGAGGGGGCGGGCACAGATACGCAGTATTTT CASSLEGAGTDTQYF
TRBD1 TRBJ1-1 TRBV10-2 TGCGCCAGCAGCCGGGACAGAGAAGGGCAGGCTTTCTTT CASSRDREGQAFF
TRBD2 TRBJ2-1 TRBV7-9 TGTGCCAGCCAGGCGGGAGGGCCGAATGAGCAGTTCTTC CASQAGGPNEQFF
TRBD1 TRBJ1-2 TRBV6-1 TGTGCCAGCAGTGTCGCTACAGGGGGGAGGGACTATGGCTACACCTTC CASSVATGGRDYGYTF
- TRBJ2-1 TRBV14 TGTGCCAGCAGCCATAGCAATGAGCAGTTCTTC CASSHSNEQFF
- TRBJ2-7 TRBV10-2 TGCGCCAGCACCATAACTCAGCGCGAGCAGTACTTC CASTITQREQYF
- TRBJ2-5 TRBV20-1 TGCAGTGCTAGAGGCCAGGAGACCCAGTACTTC CSARGQETQYF
- TRBJ1-2 TRBV25-1 TGTGCCAGCAGGGAGGACTATGGCTACACCTTC CASREDYGYTF
- TRBJ1-2 TRBV4-1 TGCGCCAGCAGCCAGTCACAGCTTAACTATGGCTACACCTTC CASSQSQLNYGYTF
TRBD2 TRBJ2-1 TRBV2 TGTGCCAGCAGCCAACCGGGACTAGTTCCCTACAATGAGCAGTTCTTC CASSQPGLVPYNEQFF
TRBD1 TRBJ1-1 TRBV6-5 TGTGCCAGCAGTTACGGGGACAGGGGTAACACTGAAGCTTTCTTT CASSYGDRGNTEAFF
TRBD2 TRBJ2-5 TRBV19 TGTGCCAGTATGGTTACTAGCGGGGGCCAAGAGACCCAGTACTTC CASMVTSGGQETQYF
- TRBJ1-1 TRBV9 TGTGCCAGCAGCACCATGGGAGACTGGAACACTGAAGCTTTCTTT CASSTMGDWNTEAFF
- TRBJ2-1 TRBV25-1 TGTGCCAGCAGTCTACGGGGGGACAAGTCCTACAATGAGCAGTTCTTC CASSLRGDKSYNEQFF
- TRBJ1-1 TRBV19 TGTGCCACCTCGCGGCCGACTATGAACACTGAAGCTTTCTTT CATSRPTMNTEAFF
TRBD2 TRBJ2-5 TRBV19 TGTGCCAGTAGCCGCTCGACTAGCGGGAGTAGGAAAGGGACCCAGTACTTC CASSRSTSGSRKGTQYF
TRBD1 TRBJ1-3 TRBV6-1 TGTGCCAGCAGTGAAGCGCTGGGACAGAGCTCTGGAAACACCATATATTTT CASSEALGQSSGNTIYF
TRBD1 TRBJ1-1 TRBV29-1 TGCAGAGCGGACAGGGGAAGATCTGAAGCTTTCTTT CRADRGRSEAFF